This T cell receptor (beta chain) is drawn from a study of tissue T cells after allogeneic stem cell transplantation. Study conclusions and caveats: The patient cohort was small and clinically heterogeneous, with limited sampling depth. Alloreactivity or antigen specificity of tissue TCRs was not determined; some clones might be host cells.

V was clipped by 4 bases and J by 0 bases; unmatched bases: 0. The CDR3 sequence is 13 residues long. Germline assignment: CDR1 LGHNA and CDR2 YNLKQL (reference sequence). This clone was counted only a few times. The antigen is undetermined. Gene and germline names: mouse. Read coverage stops 1 residue before the CDR3 terminus; the germline J gene supplies the remainder. Survey-depth TCRbeta CDR3 sequencing reported V/J genes and productive frequencies. Sequencing used immunoSEQ multiplex PCR; TCRdb keeps in-frame clones, though not all of them. This sample has more than 45,000 clones, with around 69% found just once.

The receptor was isolated from a pool of C57BL/6 mice in good health. Sequences were obtained from sorted cells pooled from one or two spleens. The V and J genes are TRBV5 and TRBJ2-7; 7 bases line up with TRBD1. CDR3 DNA (partial): TGTGCCAGCAGCCGGGACAGCTCCTATGAACAGTAC. This gives the protein CASSRDSSYEQY. The complete CDR3 reads CASSRDSSYEQYF.